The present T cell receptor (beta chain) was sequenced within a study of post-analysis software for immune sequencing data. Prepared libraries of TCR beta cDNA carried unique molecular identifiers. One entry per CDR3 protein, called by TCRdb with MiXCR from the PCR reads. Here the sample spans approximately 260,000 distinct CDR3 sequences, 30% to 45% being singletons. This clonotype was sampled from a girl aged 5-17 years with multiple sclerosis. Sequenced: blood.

CDR3 protein: CASSLFHGAADGYTF. The CDR3, as DNA: TGTGCCAGCAGTTTATTCCACGGTGCGGCGGATGGCTACACCTTC. The chain is built from TRBV27 and TRBJ1-2; D gene uncertain. This CDR3 comprises 15 residues. Germline V CDR1 and CDR2: MNHEY, SMNVEV (reference sequence). V dropped 1 base and J dropped 6 bases, with 15 bases sitting between them.